These 18 T cell receptor beta chains came from one sample sequenced in a study of memory CD4+ T cells and cytomegalovirus serostatus. Single viable CD3+CD4+CD8-CD45RO+ cells were sorted as the memory CD4+ T cells. Sequencing used immunoSEQ multiplex PCR; TCRdb keeps in-frame clones, though not all of them. The sample lists about 41,000 clones, more than 75% seen once, with about 0.79% in the top ten. Sequencing was done on a sample of memory CD4+ T cells from blood. All receptors derive from an adult in good health and CMV-seronegative.

V gene TRBV2 combines with J gene TRBJ2-7; D might be TRBD2 (5 bases). This CDR3 is 13 amino acids long. Per germline, CDR1 SNHLY and CDR2 FYNNEI. Between the trimmed V and J ends, which lost 6 bases and 3 bases, there was a span of 12 bases. The CDR3 nucleotides read TGTGCCAGCAGCCTACAAGCGGACTACGAGCAGTACTTC. This translates into CASSLQADYEQYF.

V gene TRBV7-8 combines with J gene TRBJ2-5, with D perhaps TRBD2 (7 bases). Trimming left V 5 bases short and J 4 bases short, with 26 bases between. This CDR3 region has 18 residues. Germline lookup yields CDR1 SGHVS and CDR2 FQNEAQ. CDR3 in DNA: TGTGCCAGCAGCCAGAGACGTTATGACGGGGGGCCGGTAGAGACCCAGTACTTC. As protein: CASSQRRYDGGPVETQYF.

This clone has only a few counts. J is TRBJ2-2 and V is TRBV7-3; D is unresolved. Germline-derived CDR1 and CDR2 are SGHTA and FQGTGA. The germline V and J ends were trimmed by 5 bases and 6 bases, with 10 bases remaining between them. The CDR3 is 13 amino acids. CDR3 residues: CASSLNPSGELFF. In nucleotides, the CDR3 is TGTGCCAGCAGCCTGAACCCCTCCGGGGAGCTGTTTTTT.

This clone was found a few times. The gene calls are TRBV5-5 and TRBJ2-2; D remains unclear. The V end was cut by 0 bases, the J end by 5 bases, with 5 bases between. This CDR3 is built from 13 residues. Germline V CDR1 and CDR2: SGHKS, YYEKEE (reference sequence). CDR3 region: CASSLVVTGELFF. The CDR3 region has the DNA TGTGCCAGCAGCTTGGTGGTAACCGGGGAGCTGTTTTTT.

This chain uses TRBV29-1 with TRBJ2-6; D may be TRBD1 (5 bases). Trimming stripped 7 bases from V and 4 bases from J, with 11 bases between. Per the germline V gene, CDR1 is SQVTM and CDR2 is ANQGSEA. The CDR3 runs to 13 residues. Written as DNA, the CDR3 is TGCAGCGCCAGTGGGGCGGGGGCCAACGTCCTGACTTTC. Its translation: CSASGAGANVLTF. The full variable domain, completed using reference TRBV29-1 and TRBJ2-6, is SAVISQKPSRDICQRGTSLTIQCQVDSQVTMMFWYRQQPGQSLTLIATANQGSEATYESGFVIDKFPISRPNLTFSTLTVSNMSPEDSSIYLCSASGAGANVLTFGAGSRLTVL.

The gene calls are TRBV11-2 and TRBJ2-5; possible D gene TRBD1, 5 bases. Germline CDR1 SGHAT, CDR2 FQNNGV. There are 14 residues in the CDR3. Deletions cut 3 bases from V and 3 bases from J, with 11 bases between. The CDR3 DNA reads TGTGCCAGCAGCTTTGGGGCAGGAAAAGAGACCCAGTACTTC. Protein: CASSFGAGKETQYF.

The V call is TRBV2, the J call TRBJ2-1; unclear D gene. CDR1 and CDR2 (germline): SNHLY, FYNNEI. The CDR3 has 12 residues. Trimming cost V 7 bases and J 6 bases, with 10 bases left between them. DNA of the CDR3: TGTGCCAGCACGGCTTCATCCAATGAGCAGTTCTTC. It translates to CASTASSNEQFF.

This clone has only one observation. The V and J genes are TRBV5-1 and TRBJ2-3; TRBD2 agrees at 9 bases. Unmatched junction bases numbered 7, after V lost 0 bases and J lost 5 bases. This CDR3 region has 16 residues. The V gene's germline CDR1 is SGHRS and CDR2 YFSETQ. The CDR3 DNA reads TGCGCCAGCAGCTTGGCCGGCGGGGGGGCCAGAGATACGCAGTATTTT. This sequence encodes CASSLAGGGARDTQYF.

This sequence joins TRBV2 and TRBJ1-1, with 8 bases that match TRBD1. This CDR3 comprises 15 residues. V dropped 2 bases and J dropped 4; count of bases not matched to a gene: 6. Germline V gene lookup returns CDR1 SNHLY and CDR2 FYNNEI. The CDR3 reads CASSERAGGITEAFF. The DNA for the CDR3 is TGTGCCAGCAGTGAAAGAGCAGGGGGCATCACTGAAGCTTTCTTT.

The sample holds one count of this clone. The chain is built from TRBV6-1 and TRBJ2-7, with D unresolved. CDR3 length equals 14 residues. CDR1 and CDR2 (germline): MNHNS, SASEGT. The V end was cut by 4 bases, the J end by 2 bases, with 12 bases between. CDR3 sequence: CASSGTVVTYEQYF. For the CDR3, the DNA is TGTGCCAGCAGTGGGACGGTGGTCACCTACGAGCAGTACTTC.

The rearrangement joins TRBV9 to TRBJ1-3, with a tentative D call TRBD1 (6 bases). Germline V gene lookup returns CDR1 SGDLS and CDR2 YYNGEE. The CDR3 has 14 residues. V was pared by 3 bases and J by 8 bases, with 15 bases between. The CDR3 nucleotides are TGTGCCAGCAGCGCACCGGGACATGGGGACACCATATATTTT. Its protein is CASSAPGHGDTIYF.

The rearrangement links TRBV7-8 to TRBJ2-3, with D perhaps given as TRBD1 or TRBD2 (5 bases each). Germline V gives CDR1 SGHVS, CDR2 FQNEAQ. Trimming removed 0 bases from V and 2 bases from J, with 12 bases in between. This CDR3 has 16 amino acids. The CDR3 protein is CASSLAIRGNTDTQYF. CDR3 bases: TGTGCCAGCAGCTTAGCGATCCGGGGCAACACAGATACGCAGTATTTT.

This clone was detected only once. The J gene is TRBJ2-6, the V gene TRBV6-5; D not certain. The CDR3 has 15 amino acids. The V gene's germline CDR1 is MNHEY and CDR2 SVGAGI. V lost 2 bases, J lost 0 bases, and 5 bases lay in between. CDR3 sequence reads: CASSYQVSGANVLTF. The CDR3 bases are TGTGCCAGCAGTTACCAAGTCTCTGGGGCCAACGTCCTGACTTTC.

The rearrangement links TRBV5-1 to TRBJ1-3; TRBD1 matches at 9 bases. This CDR3 is built from 15 residues. CDR1 is SGHRS, CDR2 YFSETQ, per germline. Trimming cost V 1 base and J 4 bases; bases outside gene matches: 3. CDR3 region: CASSLSGTGGNTIYF. CDR3 nucleotides: TGCGCCAGCAGCTTGAGTGGGACAGGGGGAAACACCATATATTTT.

On this clone itself: At one of its ends the junction is not consistent with the germline gene, which may arise from a read error. The chain recombines TRBV5-5 with TRBJ1-1; weak D call: TRBD1 (6 bases). The CDR3 has 15 residues. Germline-derived CDR1 and CDR2 are SGHKS and YYEKEE (reference sequence). CDR3 sequence reads: CASSHLTQGSTEAFF. The CDR3 nucleotides are TGCGCCAGCAGCCACCTAACACAGGGTTCCACTGAAGCTTTCTTT.

The chain combines TRBV2 with TRBJ2-1; possible D gene TRBD2, 6 bases. Germline lookup yields CDR1 SNHLY and CDR2 FYNNEI. The V end was cut by 8 bases, the J end by 5 bases, with 19 bases between. The CDR3 has 15 amino acids. This CDR3 reads CASQETGVFNNEQFF. DNA for the CDR3: TGTGCCAGCCAGGAGACGGGGGTCTTCAACAATGAGCAGTTCTTC.

Only one count was recorded for this clone. The CDR3 nucleotides are TGTGCCAGCGGGCGACAGTCGAACACCGGGGAGCTGTTTTTT. This translates into CASGRQSNTGELFF. This chain uses TRBV2 with TRBJ2-2; a weak D match, TRBD1 (5 bases). V shed 8 bases and J shed 0 bases, with 10 bases lying between them. Germline CDR1 is SNHLY and CDR2 is FYNNEI. This CDR3 spans 14 amino acids.

The rearrangement joins TRBV19 to TRBJ1-4; weak D call: TRBD1 (5 bases). The ends were cut back, 7 bases at V and 7 bases at J, with 19 bases in the middle. This CDR3 spans 15 amino acids. Germline lookup yields CDR1 LNHDA and CDR2 SQIVND (reference sequence). The CDR3 is CASNPTGIRGEKLFF. The CDR3 coding sequence is TGTGCCAGTAACCCCACAGGCATTAGGGGTGAAAAACTGTTTTTT.